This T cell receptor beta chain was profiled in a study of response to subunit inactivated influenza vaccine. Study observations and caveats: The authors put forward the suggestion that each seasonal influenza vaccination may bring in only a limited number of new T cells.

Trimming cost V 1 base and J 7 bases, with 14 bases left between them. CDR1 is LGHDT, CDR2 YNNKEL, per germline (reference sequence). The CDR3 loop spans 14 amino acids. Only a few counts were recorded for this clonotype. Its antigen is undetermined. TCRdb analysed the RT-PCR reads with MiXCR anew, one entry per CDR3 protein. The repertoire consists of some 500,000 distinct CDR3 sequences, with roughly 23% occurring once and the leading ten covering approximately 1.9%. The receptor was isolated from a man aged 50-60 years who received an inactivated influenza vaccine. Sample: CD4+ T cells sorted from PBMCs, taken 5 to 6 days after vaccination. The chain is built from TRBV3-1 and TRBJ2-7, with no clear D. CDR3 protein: CASSQAVAAKEQYF. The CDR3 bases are TGTGCCAGCAGCCAAGCGGTGGCTGCTAAAGAGCAGTACTTC.